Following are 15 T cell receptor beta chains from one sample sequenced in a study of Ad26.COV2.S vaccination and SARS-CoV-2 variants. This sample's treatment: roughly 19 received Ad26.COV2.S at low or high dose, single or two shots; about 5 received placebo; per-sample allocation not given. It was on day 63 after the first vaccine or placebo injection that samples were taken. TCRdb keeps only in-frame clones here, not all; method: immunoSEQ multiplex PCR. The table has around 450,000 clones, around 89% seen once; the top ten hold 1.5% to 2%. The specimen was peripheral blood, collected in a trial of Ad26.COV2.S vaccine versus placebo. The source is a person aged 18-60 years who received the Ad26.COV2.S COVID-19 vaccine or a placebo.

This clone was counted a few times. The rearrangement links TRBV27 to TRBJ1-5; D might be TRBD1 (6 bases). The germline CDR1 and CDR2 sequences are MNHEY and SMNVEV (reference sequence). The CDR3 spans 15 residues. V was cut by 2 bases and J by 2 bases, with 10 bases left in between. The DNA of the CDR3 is TGTGCCAGCAGTTTAGTATCAGGGGGCAATCAGCCCCAGCATTTT. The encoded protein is CASSLVSGGNQPQHF.

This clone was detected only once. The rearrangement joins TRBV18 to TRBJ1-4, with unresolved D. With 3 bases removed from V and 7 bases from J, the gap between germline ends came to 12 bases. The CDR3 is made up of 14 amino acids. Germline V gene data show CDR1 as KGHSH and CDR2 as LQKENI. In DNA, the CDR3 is TGTGCCAGCTCACCTCCGGAGACGCGTGAAAAACTGTTTTTT. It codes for CASSPPETREKLFF.

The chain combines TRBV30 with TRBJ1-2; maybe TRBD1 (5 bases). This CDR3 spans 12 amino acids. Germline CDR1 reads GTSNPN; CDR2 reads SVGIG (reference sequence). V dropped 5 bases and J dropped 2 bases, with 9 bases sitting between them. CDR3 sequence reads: CAWAGENYGYTF. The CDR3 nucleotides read TGTGCCTGGGCGGGGGAAAACTATGGCTACACCTTC.

The CDR3 bases are TGTGCCAGCAGTGAAATTCTCGGTCACCCTAGCACAGATACGCAGTATTTT. Its protein is CASSEILGHPSTDTQYF. The genes are TRBV6-1 and TRBJ2-3; D remains unclear. The V gene lost 2 bases and the J gene lost 0 bases, with 15 bases spanning the gap. CDR3 size: 17 residues. From germline, CDR1 is MNHNS and CDR2 SASEGT.

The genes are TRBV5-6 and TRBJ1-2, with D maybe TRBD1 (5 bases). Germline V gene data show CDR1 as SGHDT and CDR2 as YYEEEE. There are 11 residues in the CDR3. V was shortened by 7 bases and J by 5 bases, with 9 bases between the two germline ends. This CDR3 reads CASGTVYGYTF. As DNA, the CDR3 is TGTGCCAGCGGGACGGTTTATGGCTACACCTTC.

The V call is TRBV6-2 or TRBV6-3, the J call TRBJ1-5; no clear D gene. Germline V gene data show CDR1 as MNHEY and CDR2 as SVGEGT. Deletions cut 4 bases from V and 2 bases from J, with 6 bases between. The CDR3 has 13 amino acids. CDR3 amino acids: CASSWVGNQPQHF. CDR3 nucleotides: TGTGCCAGCAGTTGGGTGGGCAATCAGCCCCAGCATTTT.

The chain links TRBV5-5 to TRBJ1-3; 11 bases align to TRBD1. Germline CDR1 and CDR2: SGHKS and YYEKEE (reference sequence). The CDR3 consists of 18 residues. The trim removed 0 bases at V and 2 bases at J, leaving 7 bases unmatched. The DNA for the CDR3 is TGTGCCAGCAGCTTGGCCTCCGGACAGGGGGCACCTGGAAACACCATATATTTT. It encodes CASSLASGQGAPGNTIYF. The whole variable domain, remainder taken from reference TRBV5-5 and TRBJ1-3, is DAGVTQSPTHLIKTRGQQVTLRCSPISGHKSVSWYQQVLGQGPQFIFQYYEKEERGRGNFPDRFSARQFPNYSSELNVNALLLGDSALYLCASSLASGQGAPGNTIYFGEGSWLTVV.

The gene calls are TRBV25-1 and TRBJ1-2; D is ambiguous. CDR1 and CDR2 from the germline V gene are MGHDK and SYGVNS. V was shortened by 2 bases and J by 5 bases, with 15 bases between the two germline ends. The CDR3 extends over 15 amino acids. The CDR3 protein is CASSEPWQALYGYTF. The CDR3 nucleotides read TGTGCCAGCAGTGAACCCTGGCAGGCTTTGTATGGCTACACCTTC.

The CDR3 reads CASSYSPTGFLYTF. The CDR3, as DNA: TGTGCCAGCAGTTACTCGCCGACGGGTTTTCTCTACACCTTC. This chain links TRBV6-5 with TRBJ1-2; D gene unclear. Germline CDR1 and CDR2: MNHEY and SVGAGI. V was cut by 0 bases and J by 10 bases, with 15 bases left in between. This CDR3 spans 14 amino acids.

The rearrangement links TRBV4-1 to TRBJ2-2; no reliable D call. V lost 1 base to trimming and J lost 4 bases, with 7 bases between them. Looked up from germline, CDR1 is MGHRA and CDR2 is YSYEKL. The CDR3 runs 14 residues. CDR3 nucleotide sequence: TGCGCCAGCAGCCAAGGTTCAGGCACCGGGGAGCTGTTTTTT. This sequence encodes CASSQGSGTGELFF.

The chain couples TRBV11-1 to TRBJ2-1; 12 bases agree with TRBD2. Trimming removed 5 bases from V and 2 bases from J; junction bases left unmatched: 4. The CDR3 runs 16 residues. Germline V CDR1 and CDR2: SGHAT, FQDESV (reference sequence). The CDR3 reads CASSTGTSGPYNEQFF. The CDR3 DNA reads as TGTGCCAGCAGCACGGGGACTAGCGGGCCCTACAATGAGCAGTTCTTC.

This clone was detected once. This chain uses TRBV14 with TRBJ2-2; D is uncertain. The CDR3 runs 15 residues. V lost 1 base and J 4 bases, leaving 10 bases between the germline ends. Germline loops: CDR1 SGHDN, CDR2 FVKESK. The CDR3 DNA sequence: TGTGCCAGCAGCCAAGGGTCCCCTTTCACCGGGGAGCTGTTTTTT. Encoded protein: CASSQGSPFTGELFF.

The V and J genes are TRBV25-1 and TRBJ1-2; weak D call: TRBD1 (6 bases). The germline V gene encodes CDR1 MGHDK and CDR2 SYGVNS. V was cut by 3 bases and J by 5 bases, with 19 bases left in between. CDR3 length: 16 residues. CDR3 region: CASSETETGSRYGYTF. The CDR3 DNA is TGTGCCAGCAGTGAGACCGAAACAGGGAGTAGGTATGGCTACACCTTC.

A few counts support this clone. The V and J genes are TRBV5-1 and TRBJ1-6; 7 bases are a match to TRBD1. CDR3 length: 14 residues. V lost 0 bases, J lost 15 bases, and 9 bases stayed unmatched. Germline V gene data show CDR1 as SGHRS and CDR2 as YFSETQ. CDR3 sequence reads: CASSLDLTGYDLHF. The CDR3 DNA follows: TGCGCCAGCAGCTTGGACCTGACAGGGTATGACCTCCACTTT. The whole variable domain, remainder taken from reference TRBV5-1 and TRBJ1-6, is KAGVTQTPRYLIKTRGQQVTLSCSPISGHRSVSWYQQTPGQGLQFLFEYFSETQRNKGNFPGRFSGRQFSNSRSEMNVSTLELGDSALYLCASSLDLTGYDLHFGNGTRLTVT.

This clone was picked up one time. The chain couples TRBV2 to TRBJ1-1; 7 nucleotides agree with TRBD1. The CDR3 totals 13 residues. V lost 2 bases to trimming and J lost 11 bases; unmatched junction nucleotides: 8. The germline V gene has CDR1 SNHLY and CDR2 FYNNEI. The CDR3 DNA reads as TGTGCCAGCAGTGAAAGGGGCCAGGGGGATGCTTTCTTT. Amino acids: CASSERGQGDAFF.